Shown below are 12 T cell receptor beta chains from a single sample sequenced in a study of shared clonotypes between healthy human individuals. Clones were sequenced by immunoSEQ multiplex PCR, and TCRdb holds only the in-frame ones, with some missing. The sample records roughly 2.5 million clones, around 90% being singletons. Material for sequencing was naive CD4+ T cells sorted from blood. Subset of the sample: CD45RA+ positively selected. These receptors were obtained from a man between 18 and 35 years old in good health.

This clone was counted a single time. One end of the junction varies from germline; a read error may be responsible. The V and J genes are TRBV4-1 and TRBJ2-1, with a tentative D call TRBD2 (6 bases). The CDR3 is made up of 17 amino acids. The germline V gene encodes CDR1 MGHRA and CDR2 YSYEKL. Written as DNA, the CDR3 is TGCGCCAGCAGCCAGGGACCGGGACTCGGACCCTACACTGAGCAGTTCTTC. This sequence encodes CASSQGPGLGPYTEQFF.

In its sample, this clone was seen once. The chain joins TRBV6-5 to TRBJ1-2, with TRBD1 matching 7 bases. Germline V gene lookup returns CDR1 MNHEY and CDR2 SVGAGI. The junction had 7 bases not matched to a gene; V was cut back by 7 bases and J by 2 bases. This CDR3 has 14 residues. CDR3 amino acids: CASTQGQPNYGYTF. In DNA form, the CDR3 reads TGTGCCAGCACCCAGGGACAGCCGAACTATGGCTACACCTTC.

The chain employs TRBV10-2 and TRBJ1-4; D is unclear. Trimming stripped 3 bases from V and 6 bases from J, with 8 bases between. Germline assignment: CDR1 WSHSY and CDR2 SAAADI. The CDR3 is made up of 13 amino acids. CDR3 sequence: CASSDSVDEKLFF. The CDR3 DNA reads TGCGCCAGCAGTGATTCGGTAGATGAAAAACTGTTTTTT.

The chain links TRBV23-1 to TRBJ2-1; 7 bases align to TRBD1. TRBV23-1 is an ORF for which the function is uncertain. The CDR3 is made up of 17 amino acids. V gave up 8 bases and J gave up 4 bases; unmatched junction bases: 17. CDR3: CASGQRQGSLSYNEQFF. The CDR3 bases are TGCGCCAGCGGGCAACGACAGGGTTCCCTCTCATACAATGAGCAGTTCTTC.

The V and J genes are TRBV30 and TRBJ2-5, with D uncertain. The ends were cut back, 1 base at V and 3 bases at J, with 12 bases in the middle. The CDR3 is made up of 14 amino acids. Germline CDR1 is GTSNPN and CDR2 is SVGIG (reference sequence). The CDR3 DNA reads as TGTGCCTGGAGTGGGTACGATTTCGAAGAGACCCAGTACTTC. The encoded protein is CAWSGYDFEETQYF.

Concerning this clone: Different DNA sequences within this sample yield the same CDR3. This chain connects TRBV5-1 to TRBJ2-5, with TRBD2 as a possible D gene (5 bases). This CDR3 contains 13 residues. Germline lookup yields CDR1 SGHRS and CDR2 YFSETQ. Trimming took off 4 bases at V and 3 bases at J, with 10 bases between the two ends. In DNA form, the CDR3 reads TGCGCCAGCAGCCTCCGGGGAGAAGAGACCCAGTACTTC. Protein product: CASSLRGEETQYF.

The rearrangement joins TRBV19 to TRBJ2-1; TRBD2 matches 12 bases. V lost 1 base and J lost 4; bases outside the gene matches: 2. This CDR3 spans 16 amino acids. Germline CDR1 reads LNHDA; CDR2 reads SQIVND (reference sequence). CDR3 DNA: TGTGCCAGTAGTATAGGGACTAGCGGGGAATACAATGAGCAGTTCTTC. This gives the protein CASSIGTSGEYNEQFF.

The chain joins TRBV5-1 to TRBJ2-5, with TRBD1 as a possible D gene (5 bases). The V gene's germline CDR1 is SGHRS and CDR2 YFSETQ. This CDR3 has 13 residues. Trimming stripped 3 bases from V and 2 bases from J, with 8 bases between. This CDR3 reads CASSSKGQETQYF. In DNA form, the CDR3 reads TGCGCCAGCAGCTCCAAGGGGCAAGAGACCCAGTACTTC. Complete variable domain (other parts from reference TRBV5-1 and TRBJ2-5): KAGVTQTPRYLIKTRGQQVTLSCSPISGHRSVSWYQQTPGQGLQFLFEYFSETQRNKGNFPGRFSGRQFSNSRSEMNVSTLELGDSALYLCASSSKGQETQYFGPGTRLLVL.

The chain carries TRBV19 and TRBJ1-3; no firm D call. Germline CDR1 and CDR2: LNHDA and SQIVND (reference sequence). The CDR3 spans 13 residues. Trimming took off 10 bases at V and 4 bases at J, with 14 bases between the two ends. The CDR3 sequence: CATPVPWGNTIYF. The CDR3 nucleotides read TGTGCCACCCCGGTCCCTTGGGGAAACACCATATATTTT.

V is TRBV27 and J is TRBJ2-3; 7 positions match TRBD1. CDR3 length: 16 residues. CDR1 MNHEY and CDR2 SMNVEV come from the germline V gene (reference sequence). V shed 5 bases, J shed 0 bases, and the junction held 8 bases outside the gene matches. The CDR3 sequence is CASSPTLQGSTDTQYF. The CDR3 DNA is TGTGCCAGCAGTCCCACCTTACAGGGGAGCACAGATACGCAGTATTTT.

V and J are TRBV7-2 and TRBJ1-2, with 7 bases matching TRBD1. CDR3 length equals 13 residues. Unmatched junction bases numbered 8, after V lost 4 bases and J lost 9 bases. The V gene's germline CDR1 is SGHTA and CDR2 FQGNSA. CDR3 in amino acids: CASSSGQTLSYTF. CDR3 bases: TGTGCCAGCAGCTCGGGACAGACTTTGAGCTACACCTTC.

The genes are TRBV6-1 and TRBJ1-1, with D perhaps matching TRBD1 (5 bases). CDR1 is MNHNS, CDR2 SASEGT, per germline. The V gene lost 6 bases and the J gene lost 0 bases, with 14 bases spanning the gap. The CDR3 spans 15 residues. The CDR3 loop reads CASSLPGKLNTEAFF. CDR3 in DNA: TGTGCCAGCAGCCTCCCAGGGAAGCTGAACACTGAAGCTTTCTTT.